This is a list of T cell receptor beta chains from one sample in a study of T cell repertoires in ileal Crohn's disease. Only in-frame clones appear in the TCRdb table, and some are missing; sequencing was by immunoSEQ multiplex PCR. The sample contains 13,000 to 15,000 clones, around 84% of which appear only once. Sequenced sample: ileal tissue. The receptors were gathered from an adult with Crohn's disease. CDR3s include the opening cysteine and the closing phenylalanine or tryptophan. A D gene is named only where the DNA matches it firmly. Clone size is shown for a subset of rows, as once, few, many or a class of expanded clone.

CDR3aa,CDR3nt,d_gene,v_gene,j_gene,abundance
CASSTAAGQYF,TGTGCCAGCAGCACCGCCGCCGGGCAGTACTTC,-,TRBV6-5,TRBJ2-7,-
CASRGGTYGYTF,TGTGCCAGCAGGGGAGGGACCTATGGCTACACCTTC,-,TRBV2,TRBJ1-2,-
CASSLPQGSSYEQYF,TGTGCCAGCAGTTTACCCCAGGGAAGCTCCTACGAGCAGTACTTC,-,TRBV28,TRBJ2-7,-
CASSSGRGLTYEQYF,TGTGCCAGCAGCTCTGGCAGGGGACTAACCTACGAGCAGTACTTC,-,TRBV5-6,TRBJ2-7,-
CASSQRGFGDQPQHF,TGTGCCAGCAGTCAGAGAGGATTTGGTGATCAGCCCCAGCATTTT,-,TRBV6-5,TRBJ1-5,-
CASSNSNYGYTF,TGTGCCAGCAGTAACAGCAACTATGGCTACACCTTC,-,TRBV11-3,TRBJ1-2,-
CASSLMGPRGEQYF,TGTGCCAGCAGCTTAATGGGGCCACGAGGCGAGCAGTACTTC,-,TRBV7-2,TRBJ2-7,-
CASRGQNTEAFF,TGTGCCAGCAGAGGACAGAACACTGAAGCTTTCTTT,-,TRBV25-1,TRBJ1-1,-
CASGSTSYNEQFF,TGCGCCAGTGGTAGCACCTCCTACAATGAGCAGTTCTTC,-,TRBV5-1,TRBJ2-1,-
CSVVQGKNEQFF,TGCAGCGTTGTGCAGGGAAAGAATGAGCAGTTCTTC,-,TRBV29-1,TRBJ2-1,-
CASMNRGYTDTQYF,TGTGCCAGCATGAACAGGGGATATACAGATACGCAGTATTTT,TRBD1,TRBV6-1,TRBJ2-3,-
CASSLAEQREWYF,TGCGCCAGCAGCTTGGCCGAACAGAGGGAATGGTACTTC,-,TRBV5-1,TRBJ2-7,-
CASSRGETQYF,TGTGCCAGCAGTAGGGGGGAGACCCAGTACTTC,-,TRBV28,TRBJ2-5,-
CASSEESRTASYSNQPQHF,TGTGCCAGCAGTGAAGAATCCCGGACAGCAAGTTATAGCAATCAGCCCCAGCATTTT,-,TRBV2,TRBJ1-5,once
CASSLGQDGTPLHF,TGTGCCAGCAGCCTAGGACAGGACGGGACACCCCTCCACTTT,TRBD1,TRBV16,TRBJ1-6,-